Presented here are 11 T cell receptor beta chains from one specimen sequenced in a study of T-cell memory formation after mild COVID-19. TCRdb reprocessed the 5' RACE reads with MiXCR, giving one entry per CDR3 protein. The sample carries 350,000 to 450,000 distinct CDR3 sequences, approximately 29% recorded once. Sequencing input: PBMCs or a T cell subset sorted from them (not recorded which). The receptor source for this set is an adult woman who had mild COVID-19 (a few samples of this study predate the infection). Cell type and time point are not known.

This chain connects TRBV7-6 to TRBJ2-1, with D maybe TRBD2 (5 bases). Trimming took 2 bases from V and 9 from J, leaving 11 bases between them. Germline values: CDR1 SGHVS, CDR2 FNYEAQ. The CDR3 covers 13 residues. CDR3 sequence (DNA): TGTGCCAGCAGCTTAAACGCGGGTACTGAGCAGTTCTTC. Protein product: CASSLNAGTEQFF.

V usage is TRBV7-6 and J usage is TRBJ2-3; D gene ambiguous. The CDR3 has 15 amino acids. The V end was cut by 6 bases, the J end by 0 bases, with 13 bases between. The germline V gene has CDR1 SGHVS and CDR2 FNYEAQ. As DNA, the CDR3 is TGTGCCAGCAGTCAGAATGGCAGGAGCACAGATACGCAGTATTTT. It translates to CASSQNGRSTDTQYF.

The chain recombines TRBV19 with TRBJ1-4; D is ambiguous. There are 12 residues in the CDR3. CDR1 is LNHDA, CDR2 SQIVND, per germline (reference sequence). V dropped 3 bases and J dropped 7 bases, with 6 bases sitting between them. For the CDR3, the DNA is TGTGCCAGTAGTATCCCCCGTGAAAAACTGTTTTTT. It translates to CASSIPREKLFF.

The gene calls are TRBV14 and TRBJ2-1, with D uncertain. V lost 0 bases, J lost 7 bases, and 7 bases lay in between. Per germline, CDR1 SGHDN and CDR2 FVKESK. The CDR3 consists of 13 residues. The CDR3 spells CASSQDMRNEQFF. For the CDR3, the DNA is TGTGCCAGCAGCCAAGATATGAGGAATGAGCAGTTCTTC.

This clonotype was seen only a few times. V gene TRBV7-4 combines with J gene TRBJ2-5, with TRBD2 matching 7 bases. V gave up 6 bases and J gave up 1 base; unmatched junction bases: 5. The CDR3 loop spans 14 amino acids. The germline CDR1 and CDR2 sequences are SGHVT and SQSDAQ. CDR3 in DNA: TGTGCCAGCAGGTTACCGGGGGGCCAAGAGACCCAGTACTTC. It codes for CASRLPGGQETQYF. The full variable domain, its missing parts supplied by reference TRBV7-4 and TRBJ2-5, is GAGVSQSPRYKVAKRGRDVALRCDSISGHVTLYWYRQTLGQGSEVLTYSQSDAQRDKSGRPSGRFSAERPERSVSTLKIQRTEQGDSAVYLCASRLPGGQETQYFGPGTRLLVL.

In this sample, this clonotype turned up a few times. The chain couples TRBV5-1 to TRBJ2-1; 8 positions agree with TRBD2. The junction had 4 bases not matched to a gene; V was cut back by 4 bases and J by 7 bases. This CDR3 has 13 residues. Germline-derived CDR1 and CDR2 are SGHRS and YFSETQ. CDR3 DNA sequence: TGCGCCAGCAGCAGGTTAGCGGGGAATGAGCAGTTCTTC. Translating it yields CASSRLAGNEQFF.

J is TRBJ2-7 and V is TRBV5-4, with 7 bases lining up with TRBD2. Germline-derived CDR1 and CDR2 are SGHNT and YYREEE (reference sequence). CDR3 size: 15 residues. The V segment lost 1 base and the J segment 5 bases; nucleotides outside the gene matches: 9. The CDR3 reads CASSLIGGEGHEQYF. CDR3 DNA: TGTGCCAGCAGCTTGATTGGTGGGGAGGGCCACGAGCAGTACTTC.

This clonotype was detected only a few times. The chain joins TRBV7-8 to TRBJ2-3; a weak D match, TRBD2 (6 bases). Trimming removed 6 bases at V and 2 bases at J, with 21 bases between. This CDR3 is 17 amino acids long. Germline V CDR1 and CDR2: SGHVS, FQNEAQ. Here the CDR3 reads CASSLTGLLAATDTQYF. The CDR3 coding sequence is TGTGCCAGCAGTCTCACGGGACTCTTGGCCGCCACAGATACGCAGTATTTT. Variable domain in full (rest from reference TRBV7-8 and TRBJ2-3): GAGVSQSPRYKVAKRGQDVALRCDPISGHVSLFWYQQALGQGPEFLTYFQNEAQLDKSGLPSDRFFAERPEGSVSTLKIQRTQQEDSAVYLCASSLTGLLAATDTQYFGPGTRLTVL.

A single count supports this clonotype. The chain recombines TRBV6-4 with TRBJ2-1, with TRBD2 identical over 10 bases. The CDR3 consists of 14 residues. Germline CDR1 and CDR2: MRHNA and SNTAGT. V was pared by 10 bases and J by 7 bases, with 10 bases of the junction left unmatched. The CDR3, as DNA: TGTGCCACCTCCGGGACTAGCGATACGAATGAGCAGTTCTTC. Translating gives CATSGTSDTNEQFF.

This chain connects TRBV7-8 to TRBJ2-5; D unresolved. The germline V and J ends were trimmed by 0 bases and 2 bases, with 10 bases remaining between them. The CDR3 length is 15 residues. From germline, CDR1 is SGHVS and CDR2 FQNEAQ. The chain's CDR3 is CASSLALTEQETQYF. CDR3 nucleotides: TGTGCCAGCAGCTTAGCGCTGACGGAGCAAGAGACCCAGTACTTC.

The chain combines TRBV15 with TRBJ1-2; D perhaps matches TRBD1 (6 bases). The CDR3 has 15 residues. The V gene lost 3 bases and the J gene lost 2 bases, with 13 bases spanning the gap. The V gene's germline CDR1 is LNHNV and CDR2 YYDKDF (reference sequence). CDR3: CATSRLTGGNYGYTF. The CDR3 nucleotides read TGTGCCACCAGCAGGTTGACGGGGGGCAACTATGGCTACACCTTC.